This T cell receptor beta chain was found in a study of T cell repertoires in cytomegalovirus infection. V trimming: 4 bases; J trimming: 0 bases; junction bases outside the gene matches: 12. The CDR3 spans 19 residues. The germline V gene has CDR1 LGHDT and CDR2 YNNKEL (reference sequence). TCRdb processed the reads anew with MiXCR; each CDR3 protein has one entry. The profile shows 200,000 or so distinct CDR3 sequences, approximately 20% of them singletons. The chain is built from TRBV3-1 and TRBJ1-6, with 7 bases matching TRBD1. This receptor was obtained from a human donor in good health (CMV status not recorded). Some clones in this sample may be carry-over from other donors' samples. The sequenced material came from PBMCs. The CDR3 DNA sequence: TGTGCCAGCAGCCGCGAGTCCAGGGGGGCCAGCTCCTATAATTCACCCCTCCACTTT. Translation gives CASSRESRGASSYNSPLHF. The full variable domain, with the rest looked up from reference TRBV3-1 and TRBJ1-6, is DTAVSQTPKYLVTQMGNDKSIKCEQNLGHDTMYWYKQDSKKFLKIMFSYNNKELIINETVPNRFSPKSPDKAHLNLHINSLELGDSAVYFCASSRESRGASSYNSPLHFGNGTRLTVT.